These 22 T cell receptor beta chains came from one sample sequenced in a study of T cells in Graves' hyperthyroidism and ophthalmopathy. The CDR3 regions of TCR beta were amplified from RNA transcripts. The TCR CDR3 first-round RT-PCR relied on the HTBI primer set. One entry per CDR3 protein results from TCRdb running MiXCR on the multiplex PCR reads. The sample includes hundreds of thousands of distinct CDR3 sequences, about 14% of them seen just once. Source material: blood. The receptors derive from a woman younger than 45 with Graves' hyperthyroidism.

The sample holds many counts of this clonotype. The chain has TRBV6-1 and TRBJ2-5; TRBD2 matches at 8 bases. CDR1 is MNHNS and CDR2 is SASEGT in the germline V gene. This CDR3 region has 16 residues. After removal of 2 bases from V and 4 bases from J, the junction contained 9 bases not matched to a gene. The CDR3 spells CASSENSGIVGETQYF. CDR3 coding DNA: TGTGCCAGCAGTGAAAATAGCGGGATCGTTGGAGAGACCCAGTACTTC.

The table lists this clonotype with many counts. V and J are TRBV2 and TRBJ1-4, with a tentative D call TRBD1 (6 bases). The germline gives CDR1 SNHLY, CDR2 FYNNEI. CDR3 length: 14 residues. The V and J ends lost 8 bases and 4 bases respectively, with 14 bases between them. The CDR3, as DNA: TGTGCCAGCGGGCCAGGACAGCGTAATGAAAAACTGTTTTTT. This sequence encodes CASGPGQRNEKLFF.

Notes on this clonotype: This may stem from a read error, because a much larger clone lies one nucleotide away. The chain combines TRBV10-1 with TRBJ2-1; TRBD1 might be the D (6 bases). Germline V gene lookup returns CDR1 WNHNN and CDR2 SYGVQD (reference sequence). The CDR3 consists of 18 residues. Between the trimmed V and J ends, which lost 4 bases and 7 bases, there was a span of 26 bases. The CDR3 DNA reads TGCGCCAGCAGTGGGTTGGGTGTCACGACACAGGGAATGAATGAGCAGTTCTTC. This codes for CASSGLGVTTQGMNEQFF.

This clonotype was counted a few times. The rearrangement joins TRBV3-1 to TRBJ1-1; 10 bases match TRBD1. The CDR3 extends over 15 amino acids. Germline assignment: CDR1 LGHDT and CDR2 YNNKEL (reference sequence). The V and J ends lost 5 bases and 6 bases, in that order; junction bases with no gene match: 9. The CDR3: CASSTRDRGVPEAFF. The CDR3 nucleotides are TGTGCCAGCAGCACCCGGGACAGGGGTGTTCCTGAAGCTTTCTTT.

The J gene is TRBJ2-1, the V gene TRBV15; 9 positions agree with TRBD2. The trim removed 5 bases at V and 8 bases at J, leaving 7 bases unmatched. The CDR3 is made up of 14 amino acids. Germline V gene sequence: CDR1 LNHNV, CDR2 YYDKDF (reference sequence). The CDR3 loop is CATSAGGVRDEQFF. The CDR3 nucleotides read TGTGCCACCAGCGCGGGGGGGGTGCGCGATGAGCAGTTCTTC.

V gene TRBV6-2 or TRBV6-3 combines with J gene TRBJ2-7, with a weak D call TRBD2 (6 bases). CDR1 and CDR2 (germline): MNHEY, SVGEGT. CDR3 length: 15 residues. V was shortened by 5 bases and J by 2 bases, with 16 bases between the two germline ends. CDR3 bases: TGTGCCAGCAGTGTCGGGACTTATCTGACCTACGAGCAGTACTTC. Translating it yields CASSVGTYLTYEQYF.

This clonotype was counted only a few times. The gene calls are TRBV19 and TRBJ1-5; D unresolved. The CDR3 totals 13 residues. The V and J ends lost 5 bases and 6 bases respectively, with 11 bases between them. The V gene's germline CDR1 is LNHDA and CDR2 SQIVND (reference sequence). The CDR3 is CASSLQVGQPQHF. The CDR3 DNA sequence: TGTGCCAGTAGTCTTCAGGTTGGTCAGCCCCAGCATTTT.

The V and J genes are TRBV6-1 and TRBJ2-6, with no clear D. V dropped 5 bases and J dropped 6 bases, with 14 bases sitting between them. The CDR3 has 15 residues. In germline, CDR1 is MNHNS, CDR2 SASEGT. The CDR3 loop reads CASSRGDAPANVLTF. CDR3 in DNA: TGTGCCAGCAGTCGAGGCGATGCCCCGGCCAACGTCCTGACTTTC.

This clonotype was picked up many times. This sequence joins TRBV4-1 and TRBJ1-2; possibly TRBD1 for D (6 bases). Per the germline V gene, CDR1 is MGHRA and CDR2 is YSYEKL. The CDR3 consists of 13 residues. The V gene lost 1 base and the J gene lost 8 bases, with 11 bases spanning the gap. The DNA of the CDR3 is TGCGCCAGCAGCCAAGGCACAGGGTTCGGCTACACCTTC. It translates to CASSQGTGFGYTF.

This rearrangement joins TRBV5-1 to TRBJ1-4; D remains ambiguous. This CDR3 is built from 15 residues. From germline, CDR1 is SGHRS and CDR2 YFSETQ. Between the trimmed V and J ends, which lost 1 base and 8 bases, there was a span of 15 bases. CDR3 DNA sequence: TGCGCCAGCAGCTTGTTTGGGGAGGCTGAAGAAAAACTGTTTTTT. Protein: CASSLFGEAEEKLFF.

This clonotype has only one observation. This clone may be a read error of a much larger clone one base away. DNA for the CDR3: TGTGCCAGCGGCTTGACAGGGGGAGCCTACGAGCAGTACTTC. It encodes CASGLTGGAYEQYF. V gene TRBV7-9 combines with J gene TRBJ2-7, with 9 positions matching TRBD1. Germline V CDR1 and CDR2: SEHNR, FQNEAQ (reference sequence). There are 14 residues in the CDR3.

This clonotype was recorded many times. This rearrangement joins TRBV6-2 or TRBV6-3 to TRBJ2-7; D possibly corresponds to TRBD2 (5 bases). Trimming left V 7 bases short and J 3 bases short, with 16 bases between. CDR1 and CDR2 from the germline V gene are MNHEY and SVGEGT. CDR3 length equals 14 residues. The CDR3 DNA reads as TGTGCCAGCAACAGCGGACGGGGAAACTACGAGCAGTACTTC. Its protein is CASNSGRGNYEQYF.

This clonotype was detected a few times. The chain couples TRBV11-2 to TRBJ2-3, with D possibly being TRBD2 (6 bases). The CDR3 is made up of 15 amino acids. The V and J ends lost 2 bases and 2 bases respectively, with 11 bases between them. Germline assignment: CDR1 SGHAT and CDR2 FQNNGV. The CDR3 DNA reads TGTGCCAGCAGCTTATTCGGCGGGAACACAGATACGCAGTATTTT. This encodes CASSLFGGNTDTQYF.

This clonotype was seen at least ten times. The chain is built from TRBV6-1 and TRBJ2-7; TRBD1 matches 7 bases. After removal of 8 bases from V and 2 bases from J, the junction contained 9 bases not matched to a gene. This CDR3 region has 14 residues. CDR1 is MNHNS and CDR2 is SASEGT in the germline V gene. CDR3 in DNA: TGTGCCAGCCGTCGGGACAGCGGTCCCTACGAGCAGTACTTC. It yields the protein CASRRDSGPYEQYF.

The chain combines TRBV7-2 with TRBJ2-1; tentatively, D is TRBD1 or TRBD2 (6 bases each). This CDR3 region has 19 residues. The germline V gene has CDR1 SGHTA and CDR2 FQGNSA. The V end was cut by 2 bases, the J end by 12 bases, with 32 bases between. CDR3 coding DNA: TGTGCCAGCAGCTTACTTTCCGATCCGGGGGCGTACGGGGGTGGGAGGCAGTTCTTC. Translated: CASSLLSDPGAYGGGRQFF.

This clonotype was detected ten times or more. This rearrangement joins TRBV7-9 to TRBJ2-7, with TRBD1 matching over 9 bases. This CDR3 contains 15 residues. J lost 4 bases, V lost 5 bases, and 9 bases had no gene match. Germline V gene sequence: CDR1 SEHNR, CDR2 FQNEAQ (reference sequence). CDR3 sequence reads: CASSTTGTGMYEQYF. The CDR3 DNA sequence: TGTGCCAGCAGCACCACCGGGACAGGGATGTACGAGCAGTACTTC.

This clonotype was detected ten times or more. The chain uses TRBV9 and TRBJ2-5; D unclear. Germline V gene lookup returns CDR1 SGDLS and CDR2 YYNGEE. The CDR3 length is 12 residues. V was clipped by 0 bases and J by 5 bases, with 5 bases between them. The CDR3 loop is CASSVVGETQYF. The CDR3 nucleotides are TGTGCCAGCAGCGTAGTGGGCGAGACCCAGTACTTC.

This clonotype has ten or more counts. The rearrangement uses TRBV28 and TRBJ1-2; D possibly corresponds to TRBD1 (5 bases). The germline V and J ends were trimmed by 5 bases and 0 bases, with 13 bases remaining between them. CDR1 is MDHEN and CDR2 is SYDVKM in the germline V gene. The CDR3 covers 15 residues. The CDR3 sequence is CASSSDGHANYGYTF. The DNA for the CDR3 is TGTGCCAGCAGTAGTGACGGACACGCTAACTATGGCTACACCTTC.

This clonotype was counted at least ten times. V and J are TRBV7-9 and TRBJ1-5; D is uncertain. The V end was cut by 2 bases, the J end by 4 bases, with 9 bases between. Germline CDR1 is SEHNR and CDR2 is FQNEAQ (reference sequence). This CDR3 comprises 14 residues. The CDR3 DNA reads as TGTGCCAGCAGCTTATCGAACCAGAATCAGCCCCAGCATTTT. Amino acid sequence: CASSLSNQNQPQHF.

The gene calls are TRBV2 and TRBJ2-3; possibly TRBD2 for D (5 bases). Germline CDR1 reads SNHLY; CDR2 reads FYNNEI. The CDR3 sequence is 14 residues long. Trimming stripped 7 bases from V and 4 bases from J, with 15 bases between. CDR3 loop: CASKTSRSPDTQYF. The CDR3 DNA reads as TGTGCCAGCAAAACTAGTCGGTCGCCAGATACGCAGTATTTT.

This clonotype was detected only a few times. The CDR3 loop reads CSGGEAKAPNDNEQFF. For the CDR3, the DNA is TGCAGCGGGGGGGAGGCAAAAGCCCCGAATGACAATGAGCAGTTCTTC. The J gene is TRBJ2-1, the V gene TRBV29-1; possible D gene TRBD2, 6 bases. The CDR3 is made up of 16 amino acids. V was pared by 7 bases and J by 5 bases, with 24 bases between. Germline lookup yields CDR1 SQVTM and CDR2 ANQGSEA.

This clonotype has just a few counts. The gene calls are TRBV19 and TRBJ2-7, with 9 bases matching TRBD1. The CDR3 contains 14 residues. Germline V gene lookup returns CDR1 LNHDA and CDR2 SQIVND (reference sequence). V dropped 5 bases and J dropped 2; count of bases not matched to a gene: 4. DNA for the CDR3: TGTGCCAGTAGTGCGACAGGGGGGGCCTACGAGCAGTACTTC. It encodes CASSATGGAYEQYF. Full variable domain (outside the CDR3, taken from reference TRBV19 and TRBJ2-7): DGGITQSPKYLFRKEGQNVTLSCEQNLNHDAMYWYRQDPGQGLRLIYYSQIVNDFQKGDIAEGYSVSREKKESFPLTVTSAQKNPTAFYLCASSATGGAYEQYFGPGTRLTVT.